These T cell receptor beta chains were read from a single sample in a study of cytomegalovirus exposure and HLA in healthy donors. This table comes from immunoSEQ multiplex PCR, and its TCRdb copy is limited to in-frame clones, with some not included. The data hold about 200,000 clones, with about 76% observed a single time. The sequenced material came from PBMCs. Receptors were obtained from a woman in her 50s in good health and CMV-seronegative. Each CDR3 is given with its conserved first and last residue. The D gene is left open where the match is weak. A clone size is listed for some rows: how often the clone was seen (once, few, many), or a class if it is expanded.

TRBD2	TRBV28	TRBJ2-1	.	TGTGCCAGCAGTCACAGCGGGAGGGCCTTCGATGAGCAGTTCTTC	CASSHSGRAFDEQFF
TRBD2	TRBV5-4	TRBJ2-1	.	TGTGCCAGCAGCTTCGGCGGGGGGGGCCCCAATGAGCAGTTCTTC	CASSFGGGGPNEQFF
.	TRBV27	TRBJ2-1	.	TGTGCCAGCAGTTTCCTCGGGCAGGGGAGGGATGAGCAGTTCTTC	CASSFLGQGRDEQFF
.	TRBV23-1	TRBJ1-3	.	TGCGCCAGCCCCCGACAGGTAACGATCTCTGGAAACACCATATATTTT	CASPRQVTISGNTIYF
TRBD1	TRBV30	TRBJ2-1	.	TGTGCCTGGAGTCCCGGGACAGGGGACAATGAGCAGTTCTTC	CAWSPGTGDNEQFF
.	TRBV6-1	TRBJ1-5	.	TGTGTCACCCATCCAGTCCAGGGCAATCAGCCCCAGCATTTT	CVTHPVQGNQPQHF
.	TRBV6-5	TRBJ1-1	.	TGTGCCAGCAGTTACTTTGACAGATTGCACACTGAAGCTTTCTTT	CASSYFDRLHTEAFF
.	TRBV4-3	TRBJ2-3	.	TGCGCCAGCAGCCAGGACAGAGGCACAGATACGCAGTATTTT	CASSQDRGTDTQYF
.	TRBV19	TRBJ1-4	.	TGTGCCACTCAGGAAGGGGGAGCAACTAATGAAAAACTGTTTTTT	CATQEGGATNEKLFF
.	TRBV9	TRBJ1-1	few	TGTGCCAGCAGCGTCCAATCGGGGTTGAACACTGAAGCTTTCTTT	CASSVQSGLNTEAFF
.	TRBV4-3	TRBJ1-6	.	TGCGCCAGCAGGAGGGTGAGTAATTCACCCCTCCACTTT	CASRRVSNSPLHF
TRBD1	TRBV11-2	TRBJ2-3	.	TGTGCCAGCAGGGGACAGGGGGTCAACACAGATACGCAGTATTTT	CASRGQGVNTDTQYF
TRBD1	TRBV6-6	TRBJ1-5	.	TGTGCCAGCAGACCAGGGGGCGAGGGGGATCAGCCCCAGCATTTT	CASRPGGEGDQPQHF
.	TRBV20-1	TRBJ1-2	.	TGCAGTGCCCGAGGGGGCTACACCTTC	CSARGGYTF
.	TRBV5-1	TRBJ1-2	.	TGCGCCAGCAGCTTTGACATTCCCGATGGCTACACCTTC	CASSFDIPDGYTF
TRBD1	TRBV6-5	TRBJ1-5	few	TGTGCCAGCAGTCCGGGACAGGGGCGACAGCCCCAGCATTTT	CASSPGQGRQPQHF
.	TRBV4-3	TRBJ2-7	few	TGCGCCAGCAGCCTCAGCCGACAGACAACCATTCTTCCCGAGCAGTACTTC	CASSLSRQTTILPEQYF
.	TRBV5-8	TRBJ1-4	.	TGTGCCAGCAGCCGCAGATCCGATGGAACTAATGAAAAACTGTTTTTT	CASSRRSDGTNEKLFF
.	TRBV28	TRBJ1-1	.	TGTGCCAGCAGCTCAACAGACAGTGGAGTGGCTTTCTTT	CASSSTDSGVAFF
.	TRBV6-5	TRBJ1-3	few	TGTGCCAGCTCTCCGGGGGGAAACACCATATATTTT	CASSPGGNTIYF
.	TRBV7-2	TRBJ1-5	once	TGTGCCAGCAGCCCTGGACAGTCCTATCAGCCCCAGCATTTT	CASSPGQSYQPQHF
TRBD1	TRBV10-3	TRBJ2-7	few	TGTGCCATCAGGATGCCGGGACAGGGGTACGAGCAGTACTTC	CAIRMPGQGYEQYF
TRBD1	TRBV19	TRBJ1-2	once	TGTGCCAGTATTAGGGACAGCCAAGCCGTTTATGGCTACACCTTC	CASIRDSQAVYGYTF
.	TRBV4-1	TRBJ1-3	.	TGCGCCAGCAGCCAAGGGACAGCATACTCTGGAAACACCATATATTTT	CASSQGTAYSGNTIYF
.	TRBV7-2	TRBJ2-7	.	TGTGCCAGCAGCTTCGGTAACGGCTACGAGCAGTACTTC	CASSFGNGYEQYF
.	TRBV5-1	TRBJ1-1	.	TGCGCCAGCAGCTTGGGGCCGCAGACTGAAGCTTTCTTT	CASSLGPQTEAFF
TRBD1	TRBV28	TRBJ2-6	.	TGTGCCAGCAGTCTGGGACAGGGGGGTGGGGCCAACGTCCTGACTTTC	CASSLGQGGGANVLTF
.	TRBV7-6	TRBJ2-3	once	TGTGCCAGCAGCTCCCGGAGGGTTGGCACAGATACGCAGTATTTT	CASSSRRVGTDTQYF
TRBD2	TRBV7-9	TRBJ2-2	.	TGTGCCACCACCCTGGCGGGGGAAGGAACCGGGGAGCTGTTTTTT	CATTLAGEGTGELFF
.	TRBV4-2	TRBJ1-6	.	TGTGCCAGCAGCCAAGAGGGTCGGGGATATACGGGCAATTCACCCCTCCACTTT	CASSQEGRGYTGNSPLHF
.	TRBV28	TRBJ1-1	.	TGTGCCAGCAGTCCCCGGAGGGCTGGGGAAGCTTTCTTT	CASSPRRAGEAFF
TRBD1	TRBV11-2	TRBJ2-1	few	TGTGCCAGCAGCTTGGACAGGAGAGTCAATGAGCAGTTCTTC	CASSLDRRVNEQFF
.	TRBV29-1	TRBJ1-5	.	TGCAGCGTTGAAGCAGGGAACGGTCAGCCCCAGCATTTT	CSVEAGNGQPQHF
.	TRBV19	TRBJ2-7	.	TGTGCCAGTAGTATAGGTCCCTTTTCCTACGAGCAGTACTTC	CASSIGPFSYEQYF
TRBD1	TRBV27	TRBJ2-7	.	TGTGCCAGCAGTCTATCGACAGGGGGCTCCTACGAGCAGTACTTC	CASSLSTGGSYEQYF
.	TRBV18	TRBJ2-2	.	TGTGCCAGCTCTCCCGTTAAACCGGGACATACGAACACCGGGGAGCTGTTTTTT	CASSPVKPGHTNTGELFF
.	TRBV5-1	TRBJ1-2	.	TGCGCCAGCAGCTTGCAGGGAGGAGAACTAGACTATGGCTACACCTTC	CASSLQGGELDYGYTF
.	TRBV7-3	TRBJ1-2	.	TGTGCCAGCAGTTCTCCGGGGAGAGGCGGCTACACCTTC	CASSSPGRGGYTF
.	TRBV5-1	TRBJ1-6	.	TGCGCCAGCAGCTTGGTTCAGGCAGCCGGGGGGTCACCCCTCCACTTT	CASSLVQAAGGSPLHF
TRBD1	TRBV2	TRBJ2-5	.	TGTGCCAGCCGACAGCCGGGACAGGGGAGAGAGACCCAGTACTTC	CASRQPGQGRETQYF
TRBD1	TRBV19	TRBJ2-7	.	TGTGCCAGTAGTACCGGGACAGGGCCCGGCGAGCAGTACTTC	CASSTGTGPGEQYF
TRBD1	TRBV7-6	TRBJ2-7	few	TGTGCCAGCAGCCCTCCCGGGACAGGGGATGGCGAGCAGTACTTC	CASSPPGTGDGEQYF
TRBD2	TRBV25-1	TRBJ2-2	few	TGTGCCAGCAGGCCCTCTTATCGACTAGCGGGAACCGGGGAGCTGTTTTTT	CASRPSYRLAGTGELFF
TRBD2	TRBV7-9	TRBJ2-5	.	TGTGCCAGCAGCGCTAGCGGGAGGGAGACCCAGTACTTC	CASSASGRETQYF
.	TRBV5-1	TRBJ2-1	.	TGCGCCAGCAGCTTGGGGGGCCAGGCGAGCTCCTACAATGAGCAGTTCTTC	CASSLGGQASSYNEQFF
TRBD2	TRBV7-2	TRBJ2-3	.	TGTGCCAGCAGCTTGGGCCTAGCGGCGGATACGCAGTATTTT	CASSLGLAADTQYF
TRBD1	TRBV6-1	TRBJ2-7	.	TGTGCCAGCAGTGCCCTCGGACAGGGCGAGCAGTACTTC	CASSALGQGEQYF
TRBD1	TRBV10-3	TRBJ2-7	few	TGTGCCATCTCCGGGGACAGTCCAAAAGTATCCTACGAGCAGTACTTC	CAISGDSPKVSYEQYF
.	TRBV10-3	TRBJ2-7	.	TGTGCCATCAGTGTTGGTGGGCACGAGCAGTACTTC	CAISVGGHEQYF
TRBD1	TRBV11-2	TRBJ1-5	.	TGTGCCAGCAGCCCCGGACAGGGATATCAGCCCCAGCATTTT	CASSPGQGYQPQHF
TRBD1	TRBV4-3	TRBJ2-7	.	TGCGCCAGCAGCCAAGACAGGGGGCTATCCTACGAGCAGTACTTC	CASSQDRGLSYEQYF
.	TRBV11-2	TRBJ2-1	.	TGTGCCAGCAGCCCCGGGATACTCAATGAGCAGTTCTTC	CASSPGILNEQFF
TRBD1	TRBV7-3	TRBJ1-6	.	TGTGCCAGCAGCGCCGAGACAGGGTTCCTCTGGCCCCTCCACTTT	CASSAETGFLWPLHF
TRBD1	TRBV7-8	TRBJ2-7	.	TGTGCCAGCAGCTCTAAGACAGGGGGCCACGAGCAGTACTTC	CASSSKTGGHEQYF
TRBD2	TRBV15	TRBJ2-3	.	TGTGCCACCAGCAGAGCCAGCGGGGGGACAGATACGCAGTATTTT	CATSRASGGTDTQYF
.	TRBV28	TRBJ2-5	once	TGTGCCAGCAGTGAGCCCCGCGGGCAGAAAGAGACCCAGTACTTC	CASSEPRGQKETQYF
.	TRBV6-5	TRBJ2-1	few	TGTGCCAGCAGTTTGGGCGCGAGCTCCTACAATGAGCAGTTCTTC	CASSLGASSYNEQFF
TRBD2	TRBV27	TRBJ2-1	.	TGTGCCAGCACCTCGGGACTAGCGGCTATAAAGCAGTTCTTC	CASTSGLAAIKQFF
TRBD2	TRBV4-2	TRBJ2-5	.	TGTGCCAGCAGCCAGGCGACTAGCGGGGGGGAACAAGAGACCCAGTACTTC	CASSQATSGGEQETQYF
.	TRBV5-6	TRBJ2-3	.	TGTGCCAGCAGCTTAGGACAGATACCCACAGATACGCAGTATTTT	CASSLGQIPTDTQYF